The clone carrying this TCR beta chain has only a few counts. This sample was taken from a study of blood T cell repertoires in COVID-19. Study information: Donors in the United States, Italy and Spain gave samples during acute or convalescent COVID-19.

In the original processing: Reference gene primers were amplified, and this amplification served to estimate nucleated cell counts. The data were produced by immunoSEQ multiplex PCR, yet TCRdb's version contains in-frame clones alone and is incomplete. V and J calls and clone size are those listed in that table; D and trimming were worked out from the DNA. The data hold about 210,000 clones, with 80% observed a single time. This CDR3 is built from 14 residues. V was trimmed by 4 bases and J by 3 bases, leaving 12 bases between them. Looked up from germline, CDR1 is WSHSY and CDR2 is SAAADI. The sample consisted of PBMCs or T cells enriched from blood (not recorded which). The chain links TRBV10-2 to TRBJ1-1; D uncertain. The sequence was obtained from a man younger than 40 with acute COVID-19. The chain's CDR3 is CASSVSGTDTEAFF. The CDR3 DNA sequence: TGCGCCAGCAGTGTCAGCGGTACGGACACTGAAGCTTTCTTT.